The T cell receptor (beta chain) described here comes from a study of cytomegalovirus exposure and HLA in healthy donors. For the study at large: Researchers found that roughly 81% of 300 to 450 genotyped donors fell within the Caucasian-associated ancestry cluster. Findings and limits, study-wide: Analysis was performed later, and it showed HLA-associated TCR beta chains to be more clonally expanded than equally common others.

Details on this clone: Its antigen is still unknown.

The study ran its PCR with 60 Vbeta and 13 Jbeta primers. Measured with immunoSEQ multiplex PCR; TCRdb has only the in-frame clones, and not every one. Among about 130,000 clones listed, about 80% were seen once. Germline lookup yields CDR1 MNHNY and CDR2 SVGAGI (reference sequence). The V end was cut by 0 bases, the J end by 4 bases, with 14 bases between. There are 16 residues in the CDR3. This TCR derives from a man in his thirties or forties in good health and CMV-seropositive. The source material was PBMCs. The J gene is TRBJ2-3, the V gene TRBV6-6, with a tentative D call TRBD1 (5 bases). CDR3 residues: CASSYSRLGAPDTQYF. The CDR3 nucleotides read TGTGCCAGCAGTTACTCGCGCTTAGGGGCCCCAGATACGCAGTATTTT.